Listed below are T cell receptor beta chains from one sample, sequenced in a study of identifying expanded T cells in peripheral blood. Data came from immunoSEQ multiplex PCR; TCRdb stores just in-frame clones and leaves some out. Of around 56,000 clones listed, under 85% are singletons. The specimen was blood. The receptors shown here come from a person aged 18-70 years in good health. The CDR3 runs from the conserved cysteine through the conserved F or W. D genes are given only for firm matches. Not all rows give a size; the values are once, few, many and, for expanded clones, a class.

CDR3 protein: CASSPPYSGNTDTQYF; CDR3 DNA: TGTGCCAGTAGTCCCCCTTATTCTGGCAACACAGATACGCAGTATTTT; V gene: TRBV19; clone size: few; D gene: .; J gene: TRBJ2-3
CDR3 protein: CASSFWDGNTEAFF; CDR3 DNA: TGTGCCAGCAGCTTTTGGGACGGGAACACTGAAGCTTTCTTT; V gene: TRBV5-6; clone size: .; D gene: .; J gene: TRBJ1-1
CDR3 protein: CASSLGGQGTLQPQHF; CDR3 DNA: TGTGCCAGCAGCTTAGGAGGGCAGGGAACCCTACAGCCCCAGCATTTT; V gene: TRBV7-8; clone size: once; D gene: .; J gene: TRBJ1-5
CDR3 protein: CASSQVRADTQYF; CDR3 DNA: TGCGCCAGCAGCCAAGTTCGCGCGGATACGCAGTATTTT; V gene: TRBV4-1; clone size: .; D gene: .; J gene: TRBJ2-3
CDR3 protein: CASSQLAGGGEQFF; CDR3 DNA: TGTGCCAGCAGCCAACTAGCGGGAGGGGGTGAGCAGTTCTTC; V gene: TRBV7-2; clone size: .; D gene: TRBD2; J gene: TRBJ2-1
CDR3 protein: CASSYRVEQFF; CDR3 DNA: TGTGCCAGCAGTTACCGGGTCGAGCAGTTCTTC; V gene: TRBV6-5; clone size: .; D gene: .; J gene: TRBJ2-1
CDR3 protein: CASSPSVVSGNTIYF; CDR3 DNA: TGCGCCAGCAGCCCCTCGGTAGTCTCTGGAAACACCATATATTTT; V gene: TRBV5-1; clone size: .; D gene: .; J gene: TRBJ1-3
CDR3 protein: CASSIPPRKQYF; CDR3 DNA: TGTGCCAGTAGTATCCCTCCGAGAAAGCAGTATTTT; V gene: TRBV19; clone size: .; D gene: .; J gene: TRBJ2-3
CDR3 protein: CASSQEVWGRGVEQYF; CDR3 DNA: TGCGCCAGCAGCCAAGAAGTCTGGGGGAGGGGCGTCGAGCAGTACTTC; V gene: TRBV4-3; clone size: .; D gene: TRBD2; J gene: TRBJ2-7
CDR3 protein: CASSQGGGYTF; CDR3 DNA: TGTGCCAGCAGCCAGGGAGGGGGCTACACCTTC; V gene: TRBV6-5; clone size: .; D gene: .; J gene: TRBJ1-2
CDR3 protein: CASLFGTVETQYF; CDR3 DNA: TGTGCCAGCCTTTTTGGGACCGTGGAGACCCAGTACTTC; V gene: TRBV7-9; clone size: .; D gene: .; J gene: TRBJ2-5
CDR3 protein: CASSLSQRDTQYF; CDR3 DNA: TGTGCCAGCAGCCTCTCTCAGCGGGATACGCAGTATTTT; V gene: TRBV11-2; clone size: .; D gene: .; J gene: TRBJ2-3
CDR3 protein: CASSIEGRILYNEQFF; CDR3 DNA: TGTGCCAGTAGTATAGAAGGCCGGATCCTCTACAATGAGCAGTTCTTC; V gene: TRBV19; clone size: .; D gene: .; J gene: TRBJ2-1
CDR3 protein: CASSQRGQQGARGLYEQYF; CDR3 DNA: TGTGCCAGCAGCCAACGCGGGCAACAGGGGGCGCGGGGTTTGTACGAGCAGTACTTC; V gene: TRBV11-3; clone size: .; D gene: TRBD1; J gene: TRBJ2-7
CDR3 protein: CASNRGNTEAFF; CDR3 DNA: TGTGCCAGTAATCGGGGCAACACTGAAGCTTTCTTT; V gene: TRBV19; clone size: .; D gene: .; J gene: TRBJ1-1
CDR3 protein: CASSRTGGSGMGKNIQYF; CDR3 DNA: TGTGCCAGCAGCCGGACAGGGGGCTCGGGAATGGGCAAAAACATTCAGTACTTC; V gene: TRBV7-2; clone size: .; D gene: TRBD1; J gene: TRBJ2-4
CDR3 protein: CASSFGRGSSYNEQFF; CDR3 DNA: TGCGCCAGCAGCTTTGGCAGGGGCAGCTCCTACAATGAGCAGTTCTTC; V gene: TRBV5-1; clone size: .; D gene: .; J gene: TRBJ2-1
CDR3 protein: CASSSPRQGKNYGYTF; CDR3 DNA: TGTGCCAGCAGTTCACCCCGACAGGGAAAGAACTATGGCTACACCTTC; V gene: TRBV27; clone size: once; D gene: TRBD1; J gene: TRBJ1-2
CDR3 protein: CASSLATPDYSNQPQHF; CDR3 DNA: TGTGCCAGCAGCTTAGCCACCCCGGATTATAGCAATCAGCCCCAGCATTTT; V gene: TRBV7-9; clone size: few; D gene: .; J gene: TRBJ1-5
CDR3 protein: CASTTRGTSGRRAQSYNEQFF; CDR3 DNA: TGTGCCAGCACCACGCGGGGGACTAGCGGGAGGCGGGCCCAGTCCTACAATGAGCAGTTCTTC; V gene: TRBV2; clone size: .; D gene: TRBD2; J gene: TRBJ2-1
CDR3 protein: CAWSEETQYF; CDR3 DNA: TGTGCCTGGAGTGAAGAGACCCAGTACTTC; V gene: TRBV30; clone size: once; D gene: .; J gene: TRBJ2-5
CDR3 protein: CASSASTAQETQYF; CDR3 DNA: TGCGCCAGCAGCGCCTCGACTGCCCAGGAAACCCAGTACTTC; V gene: TRBV10-2; clone size: .; D gene: .; J gene: TRBJ2-5
CDR3 protein: CASSVNMAGANVLTF; CDR3 DNA: TGTGCCAGCAGCGTCAATATGGCCGGGGCCAACGTCCTGACTTTC; V gene: TRBV9; clone size: once; D gene: .; J gene: TRBJ2-6
CDR3 protein: CAWRTRGVDNSPLHF; CDR3 DNA: TGTGCCTGGAGGACCAGGGGAGTTGATAATTCACCCCTCCACTTT; V gene: TRBV30; clone size: .; D gene: .; J gene: TRBJ1-6
CDR3 protein: CASSPLGGDAFF; CDR3 DNA: TGTGCCAGCTCACCATTGGGGGGGGACGCTTTCTTT; V gene: TRBV18; clone size: .; D gene: .; J gene: TRBJ1-1
CDR3 protein: CASSVAQGGASYGYTF; CDR3 DNA: TGTGCCAGCAGCGTAGCTCAGGGCGGTGCTTCCTATGGCTACACCTTC; V gene: TRBV9; clone size: .; D gene: .; J gene: TRBJ1-2
CDR3 protein: CATDTMDSGTEAFF; CDR3 DNA: TGTGCCACCGATACAATGGACAGCGGCACTGAAGCTTTCTTT; V gene: TRBV27; clone size: once; D gene: .; J gene: TRBJ1-1
CDR3 protein: CASRLRRVENYGYTF; CDR3 DNA: TGTGCCAGCAGACTACGGAGGGTAGAAAACTATGGCTACACCTTC; V gene: TRBV6-5; clone size: once; D gene: .; J gene: TRBJ1-2
CDR3 protein: CASSKTAPETQYF; CDR3 DNA: TGTGCCAGCAGCAAGACCGCCCCGGAGACCCAGTACTTC; V gene: TRBV7-9; clone size: .; D gene: .; J gene: TRBJ2-5
CDR3 protein: CASRPGQPNTEAFF; CDR3 DNA: TGTGCCAGCAGGCCGGGACAGCCGAACACTGAAGCTTTCTTT; V gene: TRBV6-1; clone size: .; D gene: TRBD1; J gene: TRBJ1-1
CDR3 protein: CATSRDYGGKLFF; CDR3 DNA: TGTGCCACCAGCAGAGATTACGGGGGAAAACTGTTTTTT; V gene: TRBV15; clone size: .; D gene: .; J gene: TRBJ1-4
CDR3 protein: CASSPRASGSYNEQFF; CDR3 DNA: TGCGCCAGCAGCCCCCGGGCTAGCGGGAGCTACAATGAGCAGTTCTTC; V gene: TRBV4-1; clone size: .; D gene: TRBD2; J gene: TRBJ2-1
CDR3 protein: CASSTGTLGDGEQFF; CDR3 DNA: TGTGCCAGCAGCACAGGGACTCTAGGTGACGGTGAGCAGTTCTTC; V gene: TRBV9; clone size: .; D gene: .; J gene: TRBJ2-1